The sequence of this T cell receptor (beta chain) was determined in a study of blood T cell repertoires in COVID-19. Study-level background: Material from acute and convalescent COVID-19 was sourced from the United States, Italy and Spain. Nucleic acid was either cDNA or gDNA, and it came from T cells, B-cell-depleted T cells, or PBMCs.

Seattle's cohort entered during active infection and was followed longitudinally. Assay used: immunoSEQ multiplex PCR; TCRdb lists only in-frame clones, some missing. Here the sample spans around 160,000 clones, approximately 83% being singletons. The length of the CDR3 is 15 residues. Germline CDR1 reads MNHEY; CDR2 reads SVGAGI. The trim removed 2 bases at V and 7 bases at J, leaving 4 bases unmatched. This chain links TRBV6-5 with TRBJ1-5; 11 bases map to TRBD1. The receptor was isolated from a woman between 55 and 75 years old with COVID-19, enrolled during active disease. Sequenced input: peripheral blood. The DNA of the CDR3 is TGTGCCAGCAGTTACGGACAGGGGGCCAGGCAGCCCCAGCATTTT. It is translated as CASSYGQGARQPQHF.